The 10 T cell receptor beta chains reported below all come from one sample, sequenced in a study of human T cells and chemical hapten exposure. TCRdb independently ran MiXCR on the RACE reads; one entry per CDR3 protein. The sample carries under 400,000 distinct CDR3 sequences, 4% to 6% recorded once. The time point was: pre-sensitization, week 0. The treatment is: therapeutic diphenylcyclopropenone sensitization with weekly scalp DPC. Specimen: whole blood, collected in connection with sensitization to the hapten diphenylcyclopropenone (DPC). The origin of the receptors is a woman in her fifties or sixties with alopecia areata. Some clones in this sample may be carry-over from other donors' samples.

This clonotype was seen at least ten times. This chain links TRBV7-9 with TRBJ1-1, with TRBD1 matching over 7 bases. The V gene's germline CDR1 is SEHNR and CDR2 FQNEAQ (reference sequence). J was trimmed by 5 bases and V by 5 bases; bases with no gene match: 11. This CDR3 region has 15 residues. CDR3 region: CASSPGQAGKTEAFF. CDR3 sequence (DNA): TGTGCCAGCAGCCCCGGACAGGCCGGTAAGACTGAAGCTTTCTTT.

This clonotype showed up just a few times. The CDR3 protein is CASRPDRSFYEQYF. DNA of the CDR3: TGTGCCAGCAGGCCCGATCGGAGTTTCTACGAGCAGTACTTC. The chain combines TRBV6-5 with TRBJ2-7, with D unresolved. From germline, CDR1 is MNHEY and CDR2 SVGAGI. V lost 6 bases and J 3 bases, leaving 15 bases between the germline ends. The CDR3 spans 14 residues.

J is TRBJ2-2 and V is TRBV6-5, with D maybe TRBD2 (6 bases). Germline CDR1 is MNHEY and CDR2 is SVGAGI. This CDR3 region has 16 residues. The germline V and J ends were trimmed by 9 bases and 1 base, with 18 bases remaining between them. This CDR3 is CASGRAGGKNTGELFF. The CDR3 DNA reads TGTGCCAGTGGAAGAGCGGGCGGGAAGAACACCGGGGAGCTGTTTTTT.

This clonotype was counted a few times. The V and J genes are TRBV2 and TRBJ2-7, with D perhaps matching TRBD1 or TRBD2 (5 bases each). V lost 7 bases and J 0 bases, leaving 13 bases between the germline ends. CDR1 and CDR2 (germline): SNHLY, FYNNEI. CDR3 length: 14 amino acids. The CDR3, as DNA: TGTGCCAGCAAAGGGACGCTGAGCTCCTACGAGCAGTACTTC. Protein sequence: CASKGTLSSYEQYF.

In this sample, this clonotype turned up many times. The chain carries TRBV6-5 and TRBJ2-5, with D perhaps matching TRBD1 (5 bases). CDR1 is MNHEY, CDR2 SVGAGI, per germline. Trimming took 2 bases from V and 4 from J, leaving 8 bases between them. The CDR3 has 13 amino acids. For the CDR3, the DNA is TGTGCCAGCAGTTACGCCCAGGGAGAGACCCAGTACTTC. Translating gives CASSYAQGETQYF.

The chain employs TRBV6-5 and TRBJ1-1; D is perhaps TRBD1 (5 bases). Trimming stripped 0 bases from V and 8 bases from J, with 10 bases between. The CDR3 sequence is 13 residues long. The germline CDR1 and CDR2 sequences are MNHEY and SVGAGI. CDR3 region: CASSYSGGSEAFF. Here the CDR3 DNA reads TGTGCCAGCAGTTACTCCGGGGGATCCGAAGCTTTCTTT.

This clonotype was seen repeatedly, ten times or more. The rearrangement links TRBV9 to TRBJ1-1; a weak D match, TRBD1 (5 bases). This CDR3 spans 13 amino acids. The germline V gene encodes CDR1 SGDLS and CDR2 YYNGEE. V dropped 1 base and J dropped 4 bases, with 8 bases sitting between them. Here the CDR3 DNA reads TGTGCCAGCAGCGTAAAAGGGACCACTGAAGCTTTCTTT. Protein sequence: CASSVKGTTEAFF.

The chain is built from TRBV4-3 and TRBJ2-1, with 7 bases identical to TRBD1. J lost 3 bases, V lost 0 bases, and 11 bases had no gene match. The germline gives CDR1 LGHNA, CDR2 YSLEER. There are 18 residues in the CDR3. In DNA form, the CDR3 reads TGCGCCAGCAGCCAAGATCGGCAGAGGGGGCCTTACTACAATGAGCAGTTCTTC. This sequence encodes CASSQDRQRGPYYNEQFF.

This chain connects TRBV11-1 to TRBJ2-3, with 11 bases that match TRBD2. The germline gives CDR1 SGHAT, CDR2 FQDESV (reference sequence). V was pared by 5 bases and J by 0 bases, with 7 bases of the junction left unmatched. There are 17 residues in the CDR3. Here the CDR3 DNA reads TGTGCCAGCAGCCTCCGGACTAGCGGGTCTAGCACAGATACGCAGTATTTT. Translating gives CASSLRTSGSSTDTQYF.

V gene TRBV2 combines with J gene TRBJ2-1; D is possibly TRBD2 (6 bases). CDR3 length: 15 amino acids. The germline gives CDR1 SNHLY, CDR2 FYNNEI. V was cut by 8 bases and J by 4 bases, with 18 bases left in between. This CDR3 is CASGSGGLIYNEQFF. CDR3 bases: TGTGCCAGCGGGTCCGGGGGTCTTATATACAATGAGCAGTTCTTC.